This T cell receptor (beta chain) was identified in a study of OX40 agonist ivuxolimab in advanced cancers. The overall study: Of the participants, around 43% had some prior anti-PD-1, anti-PD-L1 or anti-CTLA-4 therapy, which was allowed. Study outcomes and limitations: Researchers did not establish what antigens the expanded peripheral T cells target.

Germline V gives CDR1 MNHNS, CDR2 SASEGT. This CDR3 has 17 residues. The V gene end was trimmed by 4 bases and the J gene end by 4 bases; junction bases not matched to a gene: 13. Clones were sequenced by immunoSEQ multiplex PCR, and TCRdb holds only the in-frame ones, with some missing. The sample holds about 120,000 clones, 90% to 95% seen once. Any history of autoimmune disease or systemic immunosuppression disqualified patients. Concerning this clone: The antigen is not known.

The TCR was taken from an adult with an advanced solid tumor such as melanoma, head and neck, liver or kidney cancer. The V gene is TRBV6-1, the J gene TRBJ2-5; TRBD1 matches at 9 bases. Material: CD4+ or CD8+ T cells sorted from blood, obtained in a trial of the OX40 agonist ivuxolimab. CDR3 amino acids: CASSAQPGQGGLETQYF. Here the CDR3 DNA reads TGTGCCAGCAGTGCCCAGCCGGGACAGGGTGGTTTAGAGACCCAGTACTTC.